The 28 T cell receptor beta chains below were found in one sample sequenced in a study of T cell repertoires in cytomegalovirus infection. No antigen is known for these receptors. MiXCR, applied by TCRdb to the reads, yields one record per CDR3 protein. The sample gives 900,000 to 950,000 distinct CDR3 sequences, 30% to 40% of which show up once; about 14% is in the top ten. Specimen: cultured CD8+ T cells from PBMCs, collected from culture after CMV antigen stimulation. The receptors come from a human donor in good health (CMV status not recorded). Some clones in this sample may be carry-over from other donors' samples.

V usage is TRBV7-9 and J usage is TRBJ2-3; D is unresolved. V was clipped by 1 base and J by 6 bases, with 14 bases between them. Germline V gives CDR1 SEHNR, CDR2 FQNEAQ (reference sequence). The length of the CDR3 is 15 residues. Written as DNA, the CDR3 is TGTGCCAGCAGCTTAGGGCAGGCCCGGCGGGATACGCAGTATTTT. As protein: CASSLGQARRDTQYF.

A few counts support this clonotype. The chain has TRBV28 and TRBJ2-6; 9 bases are shared with TRBD1. Germline CDR1 is MDHEN and CDR2 is SYDVKM. The CDR3 has 20 residues. The trim removed 6 bases at V and 3 bases at J, leaving 18 bases unmatched. CDR3 in amino acids: CASRPLDGQGSPFGANVLTF. The CDR3 coding sequence is TGTGCCAGCAGGCCGCTTGATGGACAGGGGTCCCCTTTTGGGGCCAACGTCCTGACTTTC.

The rearrangement joins TRBV12-5 to TRBJ2-1, with TRBD2 identical over 8 bases. V gave up 6 bases and J gave up 7 bases; unmatched junction bases: 8. The CDR3 is 14 amino acids. Germline loops: CDR1 LGHNT, CDR2 FRNRAP. Written as DNA, the CDR3 is TGTGCTAGTGGAGTAGGCGGGGGGCCGAATGAGCAGTTCTTC. It codes for CASGVGGGPNEQFF.

CDR3 residues: CASRPGLNYGYTF. In nucleotides, the CDR3 is TGTGCCAGCCGCCCCGGGCTTAACTATGGCTACACCTTC. The J gene is TRBJ1-2, the V gene TRBV7-6; D is undetermined. The V gene's germline CDR1 is SGHVS and CDR2 FNYEAQ. The ends were cut back, 8 bases at V and 1 base at J, with 11 bases in the middle. The CDR3 is made up of 13 amino acids.

The V call is TRBV4-3, the J call TRBJ2-1; D may be TRBD2 (5 bases). Trimming removed 4 bases at V and 6 bases at J, with 16 bases between. This CDR3 contains 15 residues. The V gene's germline CDR1 is LGHNA and CDR2 YSLEER. CDR3 in amino acids: CASSPRSGSFNEQFF. CDR3 sequence (DNA): TGCGCCAGCAGCCCTCGAAGCGGCAGTTTCAATGAGCAGTTCTTC.

This clonotype has just a few counts. J is TRBJ2-1 and V is TRBV4-1, with TRBD2 matching over 7 bases. Unmatched junction bases numbered 3, after V lost 7 bases and J lost 3 bases. The CDR3 has 13 amino acids. Per the germline V gene, CDR1 is MGHRA and CDR2 is YSYEKL. The CDR3 coding sequence is TGCGCCAGCACGGGACTACGCTACAATGAGCAGTTCTTC. Translated: CASTGLRYNEQFF.

This clonotype was found a few times. The J gene is TRBJ1-5, the V gene TRBV19; D is unresolved. Germline CDR1 and CDR2: LNHDA and SQIVND (reference sequence). CDR3 length: 15 residues. Trimming took off 3 bases at V and 0 bases at J, with 9 bases between the two ends. CDR3 DNA sequence: TGTGCCAGTAGTATTAATCAATATAGCAATCAGCCCCAGCATTTT. The encoded protein is CASSINQYSNQPQHF.

The V gene is TRBV5-4, the J gene TRBJ2-7, with a weak D call TRBD1 (6 bases). There are 15 residues in the CDR3. Per the germline V gene, CDR1 is SGHNT and CDR2 is YYREEE (reference sequence). Between the trimmed V and J ends, which lost 4 bases and 2 bases, there was a span of 16 bases. The CDR3: CASSNGQKGTYEQYF. The CDR3 nucleotides are TGTGCCAGCAGCAACGGACAGAAAGGAACCTACGAGCAGTACTTC.

The rearrangement uses TRBV6-2 or TRBV6-3 and TRBJ2-7; no clear D gene. Germline V gives CDR1 MNHEY, CDR2 SVGEGT. The CDR3 loop spans 15 amino acids. Trimming stripped 1 base from V and 0 bases from J, with 10 bases between. CDR3 nucleotide sequence: TGTGCCAGCAGTTACTTAGGCAGACACTCCTACGAGCAGTACTTC. As protein: CASSYLGRHSYEQYF.

The gene calls are TRBV6-1 and TRBJ1-2; D remains ambiguous. The CDR3 extends over 14 amino acids. Trimming pared 10 bases from V and 8 bases from J, leaving 23 bases between. The germline V gene has CDR1 MNHNS and CDR2 SASEGT. The CDR3 nucleotides read TGTGCCATTGGCCGCACACTTTCCACGGGAGGCTACACCTTC. Protein product: CAIGRTLSTGGYTF.

This clonotype was counted only a few times. The genes are TRBV7-9 and TRBJ2-2; 8 bases are shared with TRBD2. CDR3 length: 18 amino acids. Germline V CDR1 and CDR2: SEHNR, FQNEAQ (reference sequence). V was clipped by 5 bases and J by 3 bases; unmatched bases: 14. CDR3 sequence (DNA): TGTGCCAGCAGCGACCTGACGGATCCGCGGGGGGACACCGGGGAGCTGTTTTTT. This translates into CASSDLTDPRGDTGELFF.

This clonotype was recorded many times. This chain joins TRBV7-8 and TRBJ1-1; D not certain. This CDR3 region has 19 residues. V lost 1 base and J 6 bases, leaving 27 bases between the germline ends. Germline V CDR1 and CDR2: SGHVS, FQNEAQ. The CDR3 nucleotides are TGTGCCAGCAGCTTAGACACCCTAGCTTTGGAGGGTGGTAGATCTGAAGCTTTCTTT. It codes for CASSLDTLALEGGRSEAFF. Looking up the rest from reference TRBV7-8 and TRBJ1-1 gives the full variable domain: GAGVSQSPRYKVAKRGQDVALRCDPISGHVSLFWYQQALGQGPEFLTYFQNEAQLDKSGLPSDRFFAERPEGSVSTLKIQRTQQEDSAVYLCASSLDTLALEGGRSEAFFGQGTRLTVV.

Only a few counts were recorded for this clonotype. This chain joins TRBV18 and TRBJ1-5; 11 bases agree with TRBD1. The ends lost 3 bases at V and 7 bases at J; junction bases unmatched: 8. The CDR3 totals 16 residues. Germline V lookup: CDR1 KGHSH, CDR2 LQKENI. DNA for the CDR3: TGTGCCAGCTCACCCCCGGACAGGGGGCTGGGGCAGCCCCAGCATTTT. It is translated as CASSPPDRGLGQPQHF.

This clonotype was counted a few times. The chain combines TRBV11-3 with TRBJ2-1, with unresolved D. Germline V gene sequence: CDR1 SGHNT, CDR2 YENEEA. The V end lost 4 bases, the J end lost 0 bases, and 10 bases lay between the germline ends. This CDR3 is 15 amino acids long. CDR3 sequence: CASSSRRSSYNEQFF. CDR3 DNA sequence: TGTGCCAGCAGCTCCCGACGGAGCTCCTACAATGAGCAGTTCTTC.

This clonotype occurred many times. This chain links TRBV7-6 with TRBJ2-3; 9 nucleotides agree with TRBD1. The CDR3 totals 16 residues. Germline trimming cut 5 bases from V and 1 base from J; bases unmatched to any gene: 7. Germline assignment: CDR1 SGHVS and CDR2 FNYEAQ. This CDR3 reads CASSRTRTGGTDTQYF. The CDR3 DNA follows: TGTGCCAGCAGCCGCACCCGGACAGGGGGCACAGATACGCAGTATTTT.

The chain combines TRBV11-2 with TRBJ1-1, with D maybe TRBD1 (5 bases). V lost 2 bases and J 1 base, leaving 11 bases between the germline ends. From germline, CDR1 is SGHAT and CDR2 FQNNGV. The CDR3 runs to 15 residues. CDR3 sequence reads: CASSLWGRENTEAFF. The CDR3 nucleotides read TGTGCCAGCAGCTTATGGGGCAGGGAGAACACTGAAGCTTTCTTT.

This rearrangement joins TRBV4-2 to TRBJ2-1, with D unclear. The V end lost 0 bases, the J end lost 8 bases, and 17 bases lay between the germline ends. This CDR3 is built from 16 residues. Germline V gene lookup returns CDR1 LGHNA and CDR2 YNFKEQ. In DNA form, the CDR3 reads TGTGCCAGCAGCCAAGATAGGCTGCGATCCATAGATGAGCAGTTCTTC. This gives the protein CASSQDRLRSIDEQFF.

This clonotype turned up a few times. The gene calls are TRBV12-3 or TRBV12-4 and TRBJ1-6; 7 bases are a match to TRBD1. This CDR3 is 14 amino acids long. J gave up 9 bases and V 6 bases, and 8 bases lay outside the gene matches. CDR3 sequence (DNA): TGTGCCAGCAGCACGACAGGGATGGGTTCACCCCTCCACTTT. This translates into CASSTTGMGSPLHF.

As to this clonotype: Its ends do not fully match the called genes, so a read error is possible. The chain recombines TRBV4-1 with TRBJ2-5; no definite D call. There are 13 residues in the CDR3. Germline V gene data show CDR1 as MGHRA and CDR2 as YSYEKL. The CDR3 loop is CVSSQAPKETQYF. The CDR3 region has the DNA TGCGTCAGCAGCCAAGCACCGAAAGAGACCCAGTACTTC.

This chain joins TRBV14 and TRBJ2-3, with 9 bases matching TRBD1. J was trimmed by 3 bases and V by 4 bases; bases with no gene match: 5. Germline V gene lookup returns CDR1 SGHDN and CDR2 FVKESK. This CDR3 comprises 15 residues. The CDR3 coding sequence is TGTGCCAGCAGCCTTTACAGGGGGCAGACAGATACGCAGTATTTT. Protein product: CASSLYRGQTDTQYF.

This clonotype occurred many times. The rearrangement links TRBV4-2 to TRBJ1-5; D is undetermined. Germline CDR1 reads LGHNA; CDR2 reads YNFKEQ. This CDR3 has 15 residues. Trimming took 2 bases from V and 1 from J, leaving 9 bases between them. The CDR3 is CASSQIEGSNQPQHF. CDR3 bases: TGTGCCAGCAGCCAAATTGAGGGAAGCAATCAGCCCCAGCATTTT.

This clonotype was detected a few times. CDR3 sequence (DNA): TGTGCCAGCAGTTTATTGCCCGTGAACACTGAAGCTTTCTTT. Its translation: CASSLLPVNTEAFF. This chain connects TRBV27 to TRBJ1-1; D ambiguous. This CDR3 contains 14 residues. Trimming left V 1 base short and J 0 bases short, with 6 bases between. CDR1 and CDR2 (germline): MNHEY, SMNVEV (reference sequence).

V is TRBV6-5 and J is TRBJ1-1; 10 nucleotides line up with TRBD1. Germline V lookup: CDR1 MNHEY, CDR2 SVGAGI. The CDR3 loop spans 13 amino acids. Unmatched junction bases numbered 3, after V lost 2 bases and J lost 9 bases. In DNA, the CDR3 is TGTGCCAGCAGTTACGGGACAGGGGCCCAAGCTTTCTTT. It codes for CASSYGTGAQAFF.

This clonotype was observed a few times. The chain uses TRBV15 and TRBJ1-5, with TRBD1 as a possible D gene (5 bases). Germline lookup yields CDR1 LNHNV and CDR2 YYDKDF (reference sequence). The V and J ends lost 8 bases and 6 bases respectively, with 14 bases between them. The CDR3 is 13 amino acids. CDR3 sequence (DNA): TGTGCCACCGGAAGGGGCAACGGTCAGCCCCAGCATTTT. It yields the protein CATGRGNGQPQHF.

The V call is TRBV7-9, the J call TRBJ1-2; 8 bases agree with TRBD1. This CDR3 spans 14 amino acids. The V and J ends lost 6 bases and 3 bases, in that order; junction bases with no gene match: 6. CDR1 and CDR2 from the germline V gene are SEHNR and FQNEAQ (reference sequence). This CDR3 reads CASRAPGQDYGYTF. The DNA for the CDR3 is TGTGCCAGCAGAGCCCCGGGACAGGACTATGGCTACACCTTC. Drawing the rest from reference TRBV7-9 and TRBJ1-2, the complete variable domain is DTGVSQNPRHKITKRGQNVTFRCDPISEHNRLYWYRQTLGQGPEFLTYFQNEAQLEKSRLLSDRFSAERPKGSFSTLEIQRTEQGDSAMYLCASRAPGQDYGYTFGSGTRLTVV.

The chain employs TRBV6-5 and TRBJ2-3, with D uncertain. Germline V gene data show CDR1 as MNHEY and CDR2 as SVGAGI. Trimming removed 7 bases at V and 9 bases at J, with 14 bases between. This CDR3 comprises 12 residues. The CDR3 nucleotides read TGTGCCAGCACTGGGCCGACTGGCACGCAGTATTTT. This gives the protein CASTGPTGTQYF.

A word on this clonotype: A much larger clone sits a single nucleotide away, making a read error possible. A read error is likely, as this CDR3 ends without the conserved phenylalanine or tryptophan. The rearrangement links TRBV7-2 to TRBJ2-1; TRBD2 matches 7 bases. J gave up 7 bases and V 2 bases, and 2 bases lay outside the gene matches. The CDR3 runs 13 residues. CDR1 SGHTA and CDR2 FQGNSA come from the germline V gene. CDR3 nucleotide sequence: TGTGCCAGCAGCTTAATGGGAGGGAATGAGCAGTTCATC. As protein: CASSLMGGNEQFI.

V is TRBV19 and J is TRBJ1-1, with D possibly being TRBD1 (5 bases). Germline V CDR1 and CDR2: LNHDA, SQIVND (reference sequence). Trimming left V 0 bases short and J 2 bases short, with 13 bases between. The CDR3 extends over 16 amino acids. Here the CDR3 reads CASSIDPGLINTEAFF. The CDR3 DNA sequence: TGTGCCAGTAGTATAGACCCGGGACTGATTAACACTGAAGCTTTCTTT.